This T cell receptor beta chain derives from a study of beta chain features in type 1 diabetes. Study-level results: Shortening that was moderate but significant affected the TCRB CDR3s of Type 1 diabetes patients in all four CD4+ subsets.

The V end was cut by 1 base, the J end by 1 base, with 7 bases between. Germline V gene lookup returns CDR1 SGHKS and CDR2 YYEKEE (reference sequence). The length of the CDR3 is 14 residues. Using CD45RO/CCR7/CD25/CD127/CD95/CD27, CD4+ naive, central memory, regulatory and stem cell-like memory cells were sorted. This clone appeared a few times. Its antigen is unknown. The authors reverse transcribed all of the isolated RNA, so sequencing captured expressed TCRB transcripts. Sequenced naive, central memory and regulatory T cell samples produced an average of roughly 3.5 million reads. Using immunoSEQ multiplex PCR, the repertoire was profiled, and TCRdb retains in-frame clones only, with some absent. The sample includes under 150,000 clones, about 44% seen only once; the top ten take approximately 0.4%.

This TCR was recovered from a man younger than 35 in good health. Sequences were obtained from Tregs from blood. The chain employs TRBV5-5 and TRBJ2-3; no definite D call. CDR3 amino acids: CASSLPAGTDTQYF. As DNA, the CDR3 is TGTGCCAGCAGCTTGCCGGCGGGCACAGATACGCAGTATTTT. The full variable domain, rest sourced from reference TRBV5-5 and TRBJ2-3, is DAGVTQSPTHLIKTRGQQVTLRCSPISGHKSVSWYQQVLGQGPQFIFQYYEKEERGRGNFPDRFSARQFPNYSSELNVNALLLGDSALYLCASSLPAGTDTQYFGPGTRLTVL.